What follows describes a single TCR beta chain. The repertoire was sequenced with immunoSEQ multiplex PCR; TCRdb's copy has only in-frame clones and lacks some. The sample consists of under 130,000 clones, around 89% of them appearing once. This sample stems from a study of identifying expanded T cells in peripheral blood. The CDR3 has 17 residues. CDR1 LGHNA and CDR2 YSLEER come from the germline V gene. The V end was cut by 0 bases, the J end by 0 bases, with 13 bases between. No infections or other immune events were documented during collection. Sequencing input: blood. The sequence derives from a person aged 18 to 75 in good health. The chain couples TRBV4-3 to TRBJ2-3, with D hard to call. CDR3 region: CASSQDLIRSSTDTQYF. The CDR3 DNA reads TGCGCCAGCAGCCAAGATCTAATCCGATCTAGCACAGATACGCAGTATTTT.